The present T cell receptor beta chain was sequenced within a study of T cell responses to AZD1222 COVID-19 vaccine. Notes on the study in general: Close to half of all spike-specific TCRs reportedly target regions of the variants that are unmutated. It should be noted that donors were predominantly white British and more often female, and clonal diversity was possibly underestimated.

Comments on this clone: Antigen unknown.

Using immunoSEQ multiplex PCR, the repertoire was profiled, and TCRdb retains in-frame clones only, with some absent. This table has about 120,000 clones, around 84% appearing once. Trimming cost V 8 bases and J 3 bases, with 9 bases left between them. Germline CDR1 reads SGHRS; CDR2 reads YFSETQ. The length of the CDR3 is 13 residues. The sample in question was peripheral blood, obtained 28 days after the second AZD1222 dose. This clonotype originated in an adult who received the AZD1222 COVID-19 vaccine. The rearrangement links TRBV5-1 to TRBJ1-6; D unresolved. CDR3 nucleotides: TGCGCCAGTCAAGCCGACTATAATTCACCCCTCCACTTT. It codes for CASQADYNSPLHF.